This T cell receptor beta chain appears in the sequencing data of a study of T cells expressing NK-cell markers. Beta-chain TCR cDNA was generated via 5'RACE template switching with UMIs. TCRdb reprocessed the 5' RACE reads, keeping one entry per CDR3 protein, no DNA. Its clone listing holds roughly 430,000 distinct CDR3 sequences. Study conclusions and caveats: NKG2C+ dominant clonotype frequencies in five or six donors were roughly 1.0-7.0% of CD8+ T cells.

As for this clonotype: Its antigen is as yet unknown.

In germline, CDR1 is SQVTM, CDR2 ANQGSEA. The CDR3 totals 15 residues. V gene TRBV29-1 combines with J gene TRBJ2-4. The receptor was isolated from a woman between 18 and 70 years old in good health. The sequencing input was blood T cells: a sorted CD56 or NKG2C T cell subset, CD4+ or CD8+ T cells, or bulk PBMC T cells (not recorded which). Here the CDR3 reads CSARAHLLAKNIQYF.